This is a list of T cell receptor beta chains from one sample in a study of T cell repertoires in cytomegalovirus infection. MiXCR, applied by TCRdb to the reads, yields one record per CDR3 protein. Seen here are roughly 250,000 distinct CDR3 sequences, 20% to 25% observed once, and the top ten hold approximately 18%. Sequenced sample: CD8+ T cells from PBMCs. The receptors derive from a human donor in good health (CMV status not recorded). Some clones in this sample may be carry-over from other donors' samples. The CDR3 runs from the conserved cysteine through the conserved F or W. The D gene is left open where the match is weak. Clone size, where shown, is once, few, many, or a class for clones that have expanded.

TGTGCCAGCAGCGTAGAGGGCAGCTCAGGCACAGATACGCAGTATTTT,CASSVEGSSGTDTQYF,once,.,16,TRBJ2-3,TRBV9
TGTGCCAGCGTACAGGGGCCCGATACGCAGTATTTT,CASVQGPDTQYF,.,TRBD1,12,TRBJ2-3,TRBV2
TGTGCCAGCAGTGAGTACGAGGGGGCCGACACTGAAGCTTTCTTT,CASSEYEGADTEAFF,.,TRBD1,15,TRBJ1-1,TRBV2
TGTGCCAGCAGTTTAGTAGGGATCTTGTACGGCTACACCTTC,CASSLVGILYGYTF,few,.,14,TRBJ1-2,TRBV12-3/TRBV12-4
TGCGCCAGCAGCCACCCCAGGGATCCCCCCACAGATACGCAGTATTTT,CASSHPRDPPTDTQYF,.,.,16,TRBJ2-3,TRBV4-1
TGCAGCGTTGAGCTAGCGGGGGGCCACAATGAGCAGTTCTTC,CSVELAGGHNEQFF,few,TRBD2,14,TRBJ2-1,TRBV29-1
TGCGCCAGCAGCCGGACCCACGGGAACTATGAGCAGTTCTTC,CASSRTHGNYEQFF,many,.,14,TRBJ2-1,TRBV4-1
TGCAGTGTTTCACTGGGTCTTGACGAGCAGTACTTC,CSVSLGLDEQYF,.,.,12,TRBJ2-7,TRBV20-1
TGTGCCAGCAGTCAAGGGGCAGGGAGAGCCGGGGAGCTGTTTTTT,CASSQGAGRAGELFF,.,.,15,TRBJ2-2,TRBV6-1
TGTGCCACCAGAACAGAAACCGTCCAAGAGACCCAGTACTTC,CATRTETVQETQYF,.,.,14,TRBJ2-5,TRBV15
TGTGCCAGCGAGTACAGGGGCACAGATACGCAGTATTTT,CASEYRGTDTQYF,few,.,13,TRBJ2-3,TRBV6-6
TGTGCCAGCAGTTTTATCAGCTACGAGCAGTACTTC,CASSFISYEQYF,many,.,12,TRBJ2-7,TRBV12-3/TRBV12-4
TGTGCCAGCAGCCCAGCACAGGGCTACGAGCAGTACTTC,CASSPAQGYEQYF,few,.,13,TRBJ2-7,TRBV7-6
TGTGCCAGCAGTGCAGCGAAAGCAGATACGCAGTATTTT,CASSAAKADTQYF,once,.,13,TRBJ2-3,TRBV2
TGTGCCAGTAGTATTTTTCTGTCGGTGGCAGATACGCAGTATTTT,CASSIFLSVADTQYF,few,.,15,TRBJ2-3,TRBV19
TGTGCCAGCAGTCGACGACCCTCTGGAAACACCATATATTTT,CASSRRPSGNTIYF,.,.,14,TRBJ1-3,TRBV3-1
TGTGCCAGCAGCCAGGGACAGTATAGCAATCAGCCCCAGCATTTT,CASSQGQYSNQPQHF,.,TRBD1,15,TRBJ1-5,TRBV11-2
TGTGCCAGCAGCCCCCGGGGACTGAACACTGAAGCTTTCTTT,CASSPRGLNTEAFF,many,.,14,TRBJ1-1,TRBV7-8
TGCAGTGCCCACTTGAACACTGAAGCTTTCTTT,CSAHLNTEAFF,few,.,11,TRBJ1-1,TRBV20-1
TGTGCCAGCGGGGGCCCAAGCACAGATACGCAGTATTTT,CASGGPSTDTQYF,.,.,13,TRBJ2-3,TRBV2
TGTGCCAGCTCCGAGACCGCGGACAGGACGGCGAACACTGAAGCTTTCTTT,CASSETADRTANTEAFF,.,TRBD1,17,TRBJ1-1,TRBV18
TGTGCCACCAGCAGAGATCCCGGTTACAATGAGCAGTTCTTC,CATSRDPGYNEQFF,.,.,14,TRBJ2-1,TRBV15
TGTGCTAGCGGCTCATATGCGGCGGGGACCTTAGCCAAAAACATTCAGTACTTC,CASGSYAAGTLAKNIQYF,.,.,18,TRBJ2-4,TRBV7-4
TGTGCCAGCAGCCTGGGACAGTACCCCTACAATGAGCAGTTCTTC,CASSLGQYPYNEQFF,few,TRBD1,15,TRBJ2-1,TRBV5-6
TGTGCCAGCAGCTTGGGGGTCACAATCCAGTACTTC,CASSLGVTIQYF,few,.,12,TRBJ2-5,TRBV5-6
TGTGCCAGCAGACCCCGGACACAAAACACCGGGGAGCTGTTTTTT,CASRPRTQNTGELFF,few,.,15,TRBJ2-2,TRBV12-3/TRBV12-4
TGTGCCAGCAGCCTAGGGACAGGGGATGGCGAAAAACTGTTTTTT,CASSLGTGDGEKLFF,.,TRBD1,15,TRBJ1-4,TRBV7-6
TGTGCCAGCAGTCCCTATAGAACAGATACGCAGTATTTT,CASSPYRTDTQYF,.,.,13,TRBJ2-3,TRBV6-1
TGTGCCAGTAGTATAGGGGCCAACTGGCTTTCCGCCAACGTCCTGACTTTC,CASSIGANWLSANVLTF,few,.,17,TRBJ2-6,TRBV19
TGTGCCAGCAGCGCGGGGACAGGGGGGTTCTACGAGCAGTACTTC,CASSAGTGGFYEQYF,.,TRBD1,15,TRBJ2-7,TRBV7-2
TGTGCCAGCAGTACGCTACAAGGTTTCACTAGGGCTGAAGCTTTCTTT,CASSTLQGFTRAEAFF,many,.,16,TRBJ1-1,TRBV6-5
TGTGCCAGCAGCTTATTGGGTCTAGCGGCCCACGAGCAGTACTTC,CASSLLGLAAHEQYF,many,TRBD2,15,TRBJ2-7,TRBV7-2
TGTGCCAGCAGTGAGGGGGTTGGTCACCCCGGGGAGCTGTTTTTT,CASSEGVGHPGELFF,once,.,15,TRBJ2-2,TRBV25-1
TGCAGTGCTCAACCGGGACGTCGAGATCAAGAGACCCAGTACTTC,CSAQPGRRDQETQYF,few,.,15,TRBJ2-5,TRBV20-1
TGTGCCAGCAGTCAGGTAGCCTCGAACACCGGGGAGCTGTTTTTT,CASSQVASNTGELFF,.,.,15,TRBJ2-2,TRBV6-1
TGTGCCAGCAGTCTCGGACTAGCTGGGGAGACCCAGTACTTC,CASSLGLAGETQYF,many,TRBD2,14,TRBJ2-5,TRBV12-3/TRBV12-4
TGTGCCAGCAGTTCCTTCGGACAGAGGGGGGACACTGAAGCTTTCTTT,CASSSFGQRGDTEAFF,few,.,16,TRBJ1-1,TRBV28
TGTGCCAGTACCGCCGACCATGGACGGAGGGTATTCGGCTACACCTTC,CASTADHGRRVFGYTF,few,.,16,TRBJ1-2,TRBV19
TGTGCCAGCAGTTTAGACTCGAGGGTCTATGGCTACACCTTC,CASSLDSRVYGYTF,many,.,14,TRBJ1-2,TRBV12-3/TRBV12-4
TGTGCCAGCAGCTTCGCGACGGGAGGCGGGAGAGAGACCCAGTACTTC,CASSFATGGGRETQYF,many,TRBD2,16,TRBJ2-5,TRBV7-9
TGTGCCACCAGCAGAGATTGGGAGGTACTATCTGAAGCTTTCTTT,CATSRDWEVLSEAFF,few,.,15,TRBJ1-1,TRBV15
TGCAGTGCTCGGACTAGCGGGGGGGCCGGGGAGACCCAGTACTTC,CSARTSGGAGETQYF,.,TRBD2,15,TRBJ2-5,TRBV20-1
TGTGCCAGCAGTGGTAAGGGGGATCGTGGCACTGAAGCTTTCTTT,CASSGKGDRGTEAFF,.,.,15,TRBJ1-1,TRBV2
TGTGCCAGCAGTTACGGGACAGGGGCGGCCTACGAGCAGTACTTC,CASSYGTGAAYEQYF,few,TRBD1,15,TRBJ2-7,TRBV28
TGTGCCAGCAGCTTGGTCCCTAGCGATGAGCAGTTCTTC,CASSLVPSDEQFF,.,.,13,TRBJ2-1,TRBV5-6
TGTGCCAGCAGTTTGGGGCAGGGAACTAATGAAAAACTGTTTTTT,CASSLGQGTNEKLFF,many,.,15,TRBJ1-4,TRBV12-3/TRBV12-4
TGCAGCGTTGAACCCGGGACTAGAGGCACAGATACGCAGTATTTT,CSVEPGTRGTDTQYF,.,TRBD2,15,TRBJ2-3,TRBV29-1
TGTGCCAGCAGCCAAGTAGGGGGCGATAATTCACCCCTCCACTTT,CASSQVGGDNSPLHF,.,TRBD1,15,TRBJ1-6,TRBV14
TGTGCCAGCAGCCCCGGGACAGGGAACTGGCAGCCCCAGCATTTT,CASSPGTGNWQPQHF,few,TRBD1,15,TRBJ1-5,TRBV7-2
TGTGCCTCCAGGGACTTCTGGGATACGGATACGCAGTATTTT,CASRDFWDTDTQYF,few,.,14,TRBJ2-3,TRBV2
TGCAGTGCGGACCCCCTGCGCGAGGCGGGAGATACGCAGTATTTT,CSADPLREAGDTQYF,.,.,15,TRBJ2-3,TRBV20-1
TGTGCCAGCAGTGTCGGGCCAAACTATGGCTACACCTTC,CASSVGPNYGYTF,many,.,13,TRBJ1-2,TRBV12-3/TRBV12-4
TGTGCCAGCAGCCTCCCGTTGGCTGATAATGAGCAGTTCTTC,CASSLPLADNEQFF,.,.,14,TRBJ2-1,TRBV7-4
TGTGGGACTTTCGGAACCATCGACTACGAGCAGTACTTC,CGTFGTIDYEQYF,many,.,13,TRBJ2-7,TRBV28